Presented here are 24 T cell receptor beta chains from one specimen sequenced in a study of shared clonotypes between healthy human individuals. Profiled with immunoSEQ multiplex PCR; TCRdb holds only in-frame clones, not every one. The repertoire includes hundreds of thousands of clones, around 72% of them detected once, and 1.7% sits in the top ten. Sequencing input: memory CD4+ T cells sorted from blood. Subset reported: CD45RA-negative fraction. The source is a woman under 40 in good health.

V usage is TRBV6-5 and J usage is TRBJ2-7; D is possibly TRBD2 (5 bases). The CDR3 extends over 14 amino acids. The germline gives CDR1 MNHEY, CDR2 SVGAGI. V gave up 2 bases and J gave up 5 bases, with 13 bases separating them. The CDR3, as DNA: TGTGCCAGCAGTTACGTTGGGCCCGGGGACGAGCAGTACTTC. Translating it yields CASSYVGPGDEQYF.

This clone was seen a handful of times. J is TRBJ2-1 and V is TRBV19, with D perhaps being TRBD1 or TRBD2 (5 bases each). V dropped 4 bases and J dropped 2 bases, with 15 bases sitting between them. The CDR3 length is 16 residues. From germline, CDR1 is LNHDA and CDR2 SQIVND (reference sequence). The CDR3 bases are TGTGCCAGTAGTAGAACCGGGACGTTCGCCTACAATGAGCAGTTCTTC. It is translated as CASSRTGTFAYNEQFF.

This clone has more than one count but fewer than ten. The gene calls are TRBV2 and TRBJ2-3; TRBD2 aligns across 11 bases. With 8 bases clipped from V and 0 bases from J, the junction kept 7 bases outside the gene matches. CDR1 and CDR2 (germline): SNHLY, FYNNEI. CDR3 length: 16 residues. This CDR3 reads CASHRLAGTSTDTQYF. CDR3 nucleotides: TGTGCCAGCCATCGACTAGCGGGGACTAGCACAGATACGCAGTATTTT.

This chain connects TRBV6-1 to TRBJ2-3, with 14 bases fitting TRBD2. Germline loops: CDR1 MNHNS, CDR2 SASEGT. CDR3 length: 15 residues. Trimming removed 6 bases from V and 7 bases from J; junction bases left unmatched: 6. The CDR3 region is CASSAGTSGSYTQYF. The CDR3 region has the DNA TGTGCCAGCAGCGCCGGGACTAGCGGGAGTTATACGCAGTATTTT.

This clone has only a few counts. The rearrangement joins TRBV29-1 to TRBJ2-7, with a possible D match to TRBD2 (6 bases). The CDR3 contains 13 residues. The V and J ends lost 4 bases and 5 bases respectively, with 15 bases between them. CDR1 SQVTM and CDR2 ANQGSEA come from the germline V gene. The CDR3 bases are TGCAGCGTTGCACCTTGGCGCGGGAACGAGCAGTACTTC. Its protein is CSVAPWRGNEQYF.

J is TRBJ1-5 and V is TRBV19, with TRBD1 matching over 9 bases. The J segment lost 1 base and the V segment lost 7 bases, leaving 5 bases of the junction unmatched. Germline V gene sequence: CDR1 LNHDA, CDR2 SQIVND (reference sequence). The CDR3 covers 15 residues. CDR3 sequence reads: CASNRGLLSNQPQHF. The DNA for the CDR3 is TGTGCCAGTAACAGGGGGCTGCTGAGCAATCAGCCCCAGCATTTT. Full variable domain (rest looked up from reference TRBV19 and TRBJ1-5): DGGITQSPKYLFRKEGQNVTLSCEQNLNHDAMYWYRQDPGQGLRLIYYSQIVNDFQKGDIAEGYSVSREKKESFPLTVTSAQKNPTAFYLCASNRGLLSNQPQHFGDGTRLSIL.

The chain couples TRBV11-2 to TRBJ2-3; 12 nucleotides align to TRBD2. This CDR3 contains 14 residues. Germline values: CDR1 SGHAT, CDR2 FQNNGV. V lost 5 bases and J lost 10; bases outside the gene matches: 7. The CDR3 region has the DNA TGTGCCAGCAGCGACCGGACTAGCGGGAATCCGCAGTATTTT. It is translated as CASSDRTSGNPQYF. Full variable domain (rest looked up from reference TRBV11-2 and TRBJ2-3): EAGVAQSPRYKIIEKRQSVAFWCNPISGHATLYWYQQILGQGPKLLIQFQNNGVVDDSQLPKDRFSAERLKGVDSTLKIQPAKLEDSAVYLCASSDRTSGNPQYFGPGTRLTVL.

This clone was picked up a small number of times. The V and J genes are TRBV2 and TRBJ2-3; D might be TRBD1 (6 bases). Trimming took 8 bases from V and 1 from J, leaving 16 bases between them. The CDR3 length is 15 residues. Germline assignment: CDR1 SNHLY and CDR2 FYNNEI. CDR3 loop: CASGSQGHRTDTQYF. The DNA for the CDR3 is TGTGCCAGCGGGTCCCAGGGGCATCGCACAGATACGCAGTATTTT.

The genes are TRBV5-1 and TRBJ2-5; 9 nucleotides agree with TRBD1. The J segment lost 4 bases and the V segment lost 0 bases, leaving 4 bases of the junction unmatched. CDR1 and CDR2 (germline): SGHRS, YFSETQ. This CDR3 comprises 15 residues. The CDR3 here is CASSLGTTGGETQYF. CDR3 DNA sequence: TGCGCCAGCAGCTTGGGTACGACAGGGGGAGAGACCCAGTACTTC. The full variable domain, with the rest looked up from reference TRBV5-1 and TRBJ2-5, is KAGVTQTPRYLIKTRGQQVTLSCSPISGHRSVSWYQQTPGQGLQFLFEYFSETQRNKGNFPGRFSGRQFSNSRSEMNVSTLELGDSALYLCASSLGTTGGETQYFGPGTRLLVL.

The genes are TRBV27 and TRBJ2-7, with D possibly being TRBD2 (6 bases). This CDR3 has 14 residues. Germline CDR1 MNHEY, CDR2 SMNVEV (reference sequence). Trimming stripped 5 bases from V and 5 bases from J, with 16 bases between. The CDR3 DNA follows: TGTGCCAGCAGTCGGCAGGGACTCAATAACGAGCAGTACTTC. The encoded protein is CASSRQGLNNEQYF.

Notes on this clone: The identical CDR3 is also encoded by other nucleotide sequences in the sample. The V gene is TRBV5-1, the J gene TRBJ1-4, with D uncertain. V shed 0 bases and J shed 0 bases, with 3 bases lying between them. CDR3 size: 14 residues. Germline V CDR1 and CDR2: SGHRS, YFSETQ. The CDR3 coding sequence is TGCGCCAGCAGCTTGGGGTCAACTAATGAAAAACTGTTTTTT. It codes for CASSLGSTNEKLFF. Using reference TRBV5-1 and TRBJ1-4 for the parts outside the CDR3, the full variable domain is KAGVTQTPRYLIKTRGQQVTLSCSPISGHRSVSWYQQTPGQGLQFLFEYFSETQRNKGNFPGRFSGRQFSNSRSEMNVSTLELGDSALYLCASSLGSTNEKLFFGSGTQLSVL.

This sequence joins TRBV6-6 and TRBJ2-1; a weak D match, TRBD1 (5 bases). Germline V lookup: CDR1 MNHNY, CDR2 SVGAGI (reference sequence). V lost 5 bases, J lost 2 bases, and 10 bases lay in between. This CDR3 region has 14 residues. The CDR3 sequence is CASSRTFPYNEQFF. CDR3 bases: TGTGCCAGCAGTCGGACATTTCCCTACAATGAGCAGTTCTTC.

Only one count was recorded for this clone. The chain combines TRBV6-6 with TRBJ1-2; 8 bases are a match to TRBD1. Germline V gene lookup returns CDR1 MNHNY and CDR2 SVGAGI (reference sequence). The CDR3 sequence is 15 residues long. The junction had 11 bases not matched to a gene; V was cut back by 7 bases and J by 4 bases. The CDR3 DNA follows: TGTGCCAGCACCCAACGGAGAGGACAGGGCTATGGCTACACCTTC. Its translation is CASTQRRGQGYGYTF.

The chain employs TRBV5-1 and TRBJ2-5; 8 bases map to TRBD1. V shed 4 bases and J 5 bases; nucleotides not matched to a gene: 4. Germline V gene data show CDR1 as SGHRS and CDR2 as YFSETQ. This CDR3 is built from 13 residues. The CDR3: CASSNQGAETQYF. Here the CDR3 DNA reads TGCGCCAGCAGCAATCAGGGGGCCGAGACCCAGTACTTC.

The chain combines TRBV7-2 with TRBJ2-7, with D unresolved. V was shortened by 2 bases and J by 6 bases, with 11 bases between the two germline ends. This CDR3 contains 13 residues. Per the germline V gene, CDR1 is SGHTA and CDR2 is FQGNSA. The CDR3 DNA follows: TGTGCCAGCAGCTTAAATACTGTGGGCGAGCAGTACTTC. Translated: CASSLNTVGEQYF.

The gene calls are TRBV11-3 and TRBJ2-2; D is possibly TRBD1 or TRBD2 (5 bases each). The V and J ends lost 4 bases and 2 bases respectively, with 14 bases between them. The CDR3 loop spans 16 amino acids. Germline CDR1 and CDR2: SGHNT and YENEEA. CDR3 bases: TGTGCCAGCAGCTCCAAAGGGACCACTAACACCGGGGAGCTGTTTTTT. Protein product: CASSSKGTTNTGELFF.

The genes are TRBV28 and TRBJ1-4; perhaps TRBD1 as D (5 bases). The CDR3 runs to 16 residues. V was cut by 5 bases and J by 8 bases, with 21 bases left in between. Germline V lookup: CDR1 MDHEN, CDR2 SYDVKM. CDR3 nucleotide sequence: TGTGCCAGCAGTCCCGCTCACCGGACAAGGAGCGAAAAACTGTTTTTT. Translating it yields CASSPAHRTRSEKLFF. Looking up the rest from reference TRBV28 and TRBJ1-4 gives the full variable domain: DVKVTQSSRYLVKRTGEKVFLECVQDMDHENMFWYRQDPGLGLRLIYFSYDVKMKEKGDIPEGYSVSREKKERFSLILESASTNQTSMYLCASSPAHRTRSEKLFFGSGTQLSVL.

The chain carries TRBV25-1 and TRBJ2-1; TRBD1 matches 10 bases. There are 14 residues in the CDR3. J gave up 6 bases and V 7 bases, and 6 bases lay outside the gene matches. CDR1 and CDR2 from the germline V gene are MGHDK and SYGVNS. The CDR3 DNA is TGTGCCAGCAACAGGGACAGGGGCGGCAATGAGCAGTTCTTC. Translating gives CASNRDRGGNEQFF.

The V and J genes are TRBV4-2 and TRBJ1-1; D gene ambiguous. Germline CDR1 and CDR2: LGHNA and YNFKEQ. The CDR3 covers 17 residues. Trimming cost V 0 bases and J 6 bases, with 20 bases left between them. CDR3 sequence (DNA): TGTGCCAGCAGCCAAGAAAGTCGGATAGGGTGGAAACCTGAAGCTTTCTTT. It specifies CASSQESRIGWKPEAFF.

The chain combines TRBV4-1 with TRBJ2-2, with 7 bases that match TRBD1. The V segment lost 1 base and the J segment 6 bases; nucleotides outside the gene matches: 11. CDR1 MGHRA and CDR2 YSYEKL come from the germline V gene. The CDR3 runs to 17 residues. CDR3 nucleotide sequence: TGCGCCAGCAGCCAAGTGCTACTGGGACAGAATTCCGGGGAGCTGTTTTTT. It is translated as CASSQVLLGQNSGELFF.

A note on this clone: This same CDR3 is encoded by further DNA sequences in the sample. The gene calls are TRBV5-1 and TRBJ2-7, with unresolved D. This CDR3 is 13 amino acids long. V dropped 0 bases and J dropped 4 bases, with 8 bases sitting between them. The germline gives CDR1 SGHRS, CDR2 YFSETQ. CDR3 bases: TGCGCCAGCAGCTTGGATCCAAAATACGAGCAGTACTTC. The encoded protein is CASSLDPKYEQYF.

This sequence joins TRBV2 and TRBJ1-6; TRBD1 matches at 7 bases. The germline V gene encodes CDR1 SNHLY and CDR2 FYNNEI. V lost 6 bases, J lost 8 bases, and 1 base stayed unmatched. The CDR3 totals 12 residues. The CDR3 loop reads CASRDRDSPLHF. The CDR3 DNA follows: TGTGCCAGCAGAGACAGGGATTCACCCCTCCACTTT.

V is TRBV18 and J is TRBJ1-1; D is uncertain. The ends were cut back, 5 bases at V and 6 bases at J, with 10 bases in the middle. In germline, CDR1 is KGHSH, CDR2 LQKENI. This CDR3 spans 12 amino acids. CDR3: CASSSEGAEAFF. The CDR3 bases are TGTGCCAGCTCATCCGAGGGCGCTGAAGCTTTCTTT.

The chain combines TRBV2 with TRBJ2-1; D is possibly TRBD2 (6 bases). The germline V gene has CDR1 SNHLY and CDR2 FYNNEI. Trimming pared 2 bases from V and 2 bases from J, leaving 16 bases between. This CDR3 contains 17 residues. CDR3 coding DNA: TGTGCCAGCAGTGAAAGGAGGGGTAGCGGAGCCTACAATGAGCAGTTCTTC. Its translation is CASSERRGSGAYNEQFF.